This paragraph covers one T cell receptor beta chain sequence. What it binds is unknown. Other DNA sequences of this sample code for an identical CDR3. CDR3 length: 15 amino acids. Trimming removed 0 bases from V and 2 bases from J, with 11 bases in between. The germline V gene encodes CDR1 SGHNT and CDR2 YYREEE (reference sequence). The PCR used 60 Vbeta and 13 Jbeta primers. Measured with immunoSEQ multiplex PCR; TCRdb has only the in-frame clones, and not every one. Of approximately 170,000 clones in the sample, about 82% were seen once. This specimen comes from a study of cytomegalovirus exposure and HLA in healthy donors. Study context: Unique TCR beta sequences numbering about 100 million came from some 200 million T cells in an earlier analysis.

Study observations and caveats: In vitro experiments confirmed that three CMV-associated chains were specific for CMV antigens. In a later analysis, HLA-associated beta chains showed higher expansion and lower generation probabilities than comparable chains.

Unrecorded immune exposure was likely among donors, who were nominally healthy when sampled. The chain carries TRBV5-4 and TRBJ1-2, with D unresolved. Sequenced: PBMCs. The clonotype comes from a female donor in good health and CMV-seronegative. CDR3 bases: TGTGCCAGCAGCTTGGAGGCGGGGTCCAACTATGGCTACACCTTC. Translating it yields CASSLEAGSNYGYTF.